This T cell receptor (beta chain) came from a study of blood T cell repertoires in COVID-19. Background on the study: Acute and convalescent COVID-19 specimens originated in the United States, Italy and Spain.

Methods used by the authors: Reference gene primer amplification gave nucleated cell count estimates. Sequencing used immunoSEQ multiplex PCR; TCRdb keeps in-frame clones, though not all of them. V and J calls and clone size are as listed in that table; D and trimming were resolved from the DNA. The table lists hundreds of thousands of clones, about 83% of them singletons. This CDR3 is 17 amino acids long. V was pared by 4 bases and J by 0 bases, with 8 bases of the junction left unmatched. Germline values: CDR1 SGHRS, CDR2 YFSETQ. Sequencing was carried out using PBMCs or T cells enriched from blood (not recorded which). The TCR sequence derives from a woman in her 40s who had recovered from COVID-19. This chain uses TRBV5-1 with TRBJ2-3; 10 bases align to TRBD2. The CDR3 is CASSLGRTSGSTDTQYF. In DNA form, the CDR3 reads TGCGCCAGCAGCCTCGGACGGACTAGCGGTAGCACAGATACGCAGTATTTT.